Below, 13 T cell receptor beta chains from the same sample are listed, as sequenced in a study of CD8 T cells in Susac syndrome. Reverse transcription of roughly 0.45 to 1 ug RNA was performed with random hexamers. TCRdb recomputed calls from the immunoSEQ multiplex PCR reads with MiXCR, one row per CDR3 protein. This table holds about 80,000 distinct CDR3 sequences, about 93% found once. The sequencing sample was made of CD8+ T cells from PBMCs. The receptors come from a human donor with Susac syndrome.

The CDR3 bases are TGTGCCAGCAGTTTACGGGCAGCAAATCAGCCCCAGCATTTT. This translates into CASSLRAANQPQHF. The V call is TRBV27, the J call TRBJ1-5, with unresolved D. The CDR3 sequence is 14 residues long. Germline CDR1 reads MNHEY; CDR2 reads SMNVEV (reference sequence). With 2 bases removed from V and 4 bases from J, the gap between germline ends came to 9 bases.

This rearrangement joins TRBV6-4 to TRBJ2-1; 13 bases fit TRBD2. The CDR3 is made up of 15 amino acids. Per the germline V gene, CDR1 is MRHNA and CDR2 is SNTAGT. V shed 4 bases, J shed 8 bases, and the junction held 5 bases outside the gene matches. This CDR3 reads CASSVLAGGPHEQFF. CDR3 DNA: TGTGCCAGCAGTGTACTAGCGGGGGGGCCGCATGAGCAGTTCTTC.

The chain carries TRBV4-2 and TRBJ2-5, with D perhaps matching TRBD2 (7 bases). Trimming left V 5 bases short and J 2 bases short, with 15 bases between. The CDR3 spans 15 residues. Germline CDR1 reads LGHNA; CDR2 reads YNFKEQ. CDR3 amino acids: CASSDPAGAQETQYF. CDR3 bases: TGTGCCAGCAGCGATCCCGCGGGGGCGCAAGAGACCCAGTACTTC.

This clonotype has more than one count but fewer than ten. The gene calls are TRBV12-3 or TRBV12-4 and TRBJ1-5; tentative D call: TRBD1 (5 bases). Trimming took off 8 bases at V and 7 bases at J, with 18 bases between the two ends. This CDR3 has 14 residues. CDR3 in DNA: TGTGCCAGCGGTCCGGCATTGGAGGGGCAGCCCCAGCATTTT. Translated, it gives CASGPALEGQPQHF.

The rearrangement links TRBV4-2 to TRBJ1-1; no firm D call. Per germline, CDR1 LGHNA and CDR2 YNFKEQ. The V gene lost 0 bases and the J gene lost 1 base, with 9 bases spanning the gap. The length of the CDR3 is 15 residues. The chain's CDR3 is CASSQEWAENTEAFF. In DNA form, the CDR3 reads TGTGCCAGCAGCCAAGAGTGGGCGGAGAACACTGAAGCTTTCTTT.

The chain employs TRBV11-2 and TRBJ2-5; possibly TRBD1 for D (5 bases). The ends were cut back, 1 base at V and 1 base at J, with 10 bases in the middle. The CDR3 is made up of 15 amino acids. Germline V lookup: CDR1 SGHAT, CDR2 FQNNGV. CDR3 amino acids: CASSLGTGPQETQYF. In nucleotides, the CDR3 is TGTGCCAGCAGCTTAGGCACAGGACCCCAAGAGACCCAGTACTTC.

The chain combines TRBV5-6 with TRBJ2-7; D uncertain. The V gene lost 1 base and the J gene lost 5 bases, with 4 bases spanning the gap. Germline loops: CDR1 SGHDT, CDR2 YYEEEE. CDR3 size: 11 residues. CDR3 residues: CASSLFHEQYF. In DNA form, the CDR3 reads TGTGCCAGCAGCTTGTTCCACGAGCAGTACTTC.

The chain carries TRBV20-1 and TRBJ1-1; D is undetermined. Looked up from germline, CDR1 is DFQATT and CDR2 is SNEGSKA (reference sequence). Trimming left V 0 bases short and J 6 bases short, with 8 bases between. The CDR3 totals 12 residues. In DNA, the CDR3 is TGCAGTGCTAGAGATCCCTTCTCTGAAGCTTTCTTT. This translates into CSARDPFSEAFF.

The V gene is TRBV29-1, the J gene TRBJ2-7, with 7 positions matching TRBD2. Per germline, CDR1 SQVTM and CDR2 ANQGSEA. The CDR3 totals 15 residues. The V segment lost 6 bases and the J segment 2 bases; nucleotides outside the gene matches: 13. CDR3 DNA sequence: TGCAGCGTACGTACACTGACTAGCCGAACCTACGAGCAGTACTTC. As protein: CSVRTLTSRTYEQYF.

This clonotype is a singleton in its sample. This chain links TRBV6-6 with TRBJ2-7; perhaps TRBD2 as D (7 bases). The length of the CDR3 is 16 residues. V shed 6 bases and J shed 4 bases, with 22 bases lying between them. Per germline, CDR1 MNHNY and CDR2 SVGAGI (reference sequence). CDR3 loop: CASRQPRGGAFYEQYF. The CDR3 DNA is TGTGCCAGCAGACAGCCTAGGGGGGGGGCTTTTTACGAGCAGTACTTC.

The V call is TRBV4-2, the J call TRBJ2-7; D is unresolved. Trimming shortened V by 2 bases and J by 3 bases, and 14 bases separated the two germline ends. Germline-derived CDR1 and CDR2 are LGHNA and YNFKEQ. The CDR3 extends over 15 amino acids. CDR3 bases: TGTGCCAGCAGCCAAACAAAGGGTATACTCTACGAGCAGTACTTC. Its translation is CASSQTKGILYEQYF.

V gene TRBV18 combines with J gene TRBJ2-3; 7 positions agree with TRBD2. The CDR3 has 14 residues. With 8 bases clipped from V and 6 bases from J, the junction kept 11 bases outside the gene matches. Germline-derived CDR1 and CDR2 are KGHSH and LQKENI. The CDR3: CASHDVSGSDTQYF. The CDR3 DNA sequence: TGTGCCAGCCACGATGTTAGCGGGTCGGATACGCAGTATTTT.

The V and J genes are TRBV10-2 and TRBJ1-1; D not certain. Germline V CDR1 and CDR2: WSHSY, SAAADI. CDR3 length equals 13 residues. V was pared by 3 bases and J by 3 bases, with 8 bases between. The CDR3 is CASSDSSYTEAFF. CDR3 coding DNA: TGCGCCAGCAGTGATTCGAGCTACACTGAAGCTTTCTTT.